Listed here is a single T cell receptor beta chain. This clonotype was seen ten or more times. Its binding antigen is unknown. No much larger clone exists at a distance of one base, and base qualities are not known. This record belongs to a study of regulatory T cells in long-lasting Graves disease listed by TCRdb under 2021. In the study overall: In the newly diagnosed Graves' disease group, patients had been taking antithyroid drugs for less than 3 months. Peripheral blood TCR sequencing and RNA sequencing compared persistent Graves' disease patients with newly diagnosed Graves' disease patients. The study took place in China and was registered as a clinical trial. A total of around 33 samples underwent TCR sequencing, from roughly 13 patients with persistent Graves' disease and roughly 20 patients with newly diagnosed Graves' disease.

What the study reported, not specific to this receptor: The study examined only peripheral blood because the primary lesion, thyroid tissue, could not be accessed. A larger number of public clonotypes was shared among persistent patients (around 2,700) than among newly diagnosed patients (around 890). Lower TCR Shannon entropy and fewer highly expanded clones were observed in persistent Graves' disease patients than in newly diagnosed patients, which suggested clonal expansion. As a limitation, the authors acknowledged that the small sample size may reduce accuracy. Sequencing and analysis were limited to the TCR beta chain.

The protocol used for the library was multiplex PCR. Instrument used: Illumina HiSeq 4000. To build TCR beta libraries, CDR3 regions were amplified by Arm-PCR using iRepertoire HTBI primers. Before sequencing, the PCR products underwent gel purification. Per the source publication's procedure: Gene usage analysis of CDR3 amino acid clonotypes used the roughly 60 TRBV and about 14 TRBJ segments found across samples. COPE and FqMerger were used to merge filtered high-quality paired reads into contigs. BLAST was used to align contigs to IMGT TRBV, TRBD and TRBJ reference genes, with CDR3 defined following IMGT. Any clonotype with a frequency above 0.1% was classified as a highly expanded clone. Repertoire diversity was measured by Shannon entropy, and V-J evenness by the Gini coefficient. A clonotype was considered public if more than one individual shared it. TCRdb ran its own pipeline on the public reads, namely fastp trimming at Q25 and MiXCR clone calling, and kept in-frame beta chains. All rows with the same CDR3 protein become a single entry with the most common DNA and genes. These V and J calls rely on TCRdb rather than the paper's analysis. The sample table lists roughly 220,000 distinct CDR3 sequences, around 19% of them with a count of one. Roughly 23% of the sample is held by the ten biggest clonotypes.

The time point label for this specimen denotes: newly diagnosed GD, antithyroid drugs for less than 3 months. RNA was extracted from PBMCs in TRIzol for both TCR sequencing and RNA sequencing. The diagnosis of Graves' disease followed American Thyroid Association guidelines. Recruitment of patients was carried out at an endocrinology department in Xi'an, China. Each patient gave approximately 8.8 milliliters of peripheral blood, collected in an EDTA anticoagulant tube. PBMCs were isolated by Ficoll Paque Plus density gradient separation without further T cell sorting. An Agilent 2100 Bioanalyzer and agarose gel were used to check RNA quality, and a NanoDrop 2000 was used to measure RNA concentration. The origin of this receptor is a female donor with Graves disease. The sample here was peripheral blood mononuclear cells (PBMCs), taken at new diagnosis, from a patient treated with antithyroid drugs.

The CDR3 loop reads CATSRDLGLAFF. The nucleotide sequence reads TGTGCCACCAGCAGAGATTTGGGGTTGGCTTTCTTT. The chain links TRBV15 with TRBJ1-1; the D gene assignment is ambiguous. Taken from the germline V gene (reference sequence), the CDR1 and CDR2 loops are LNHNV and YYDKDF. The CDR3 covers 12 residues, taking in both the cysteine and the phenylalanine. Of the read, only the CDR3 DNA is kept; its 36 bases are in frame from base 1. V lost 0 bases and J lost 11 bases; the stretch between them is 10 bases long.